The rows below give T cell receptor beta chains drawn from one sample of a study of circulating and synovial CD4+ cells in juvenile arthritis. The method was immunoSEQ multiplex PCR; TCRdb's version includes in-frame clones alone and lacks a portion of them. The profile shows under 40,000 clones, 90% to 95% of them singletons. The sample comprised CD4+ T cells from blood. The origin of the receptors is a human donor with juvenile idiopathic arthritis. CDR3s include the opening cysteine and the closing phenylalanine or tryptophan. Fields, in order: D gene, J gene, V gene, clone size, CDR3 protein, CDR3 DNA. A D gene is named only where the DNA matches it firmly. Clone size appears in some rows only: once, few, many, or a class for an expanded clone.

D gene: TRBD1; J gene: TRBJ1-6; V gene: TRBV18; clone size: -; CDR3 protein: CASSLGDRFDNSPLHF; CDR3 DNA: TGTGCCAGCTCACTCGGGGACAGATTTGATAATTCACCCCTCCACTTT
D gene: TRBD2; J gene: TRBJ2-2; V gene: TRBV7-2; clone size: -; CDR3 protein: CASSVIGLAGGTGELFF; CDR3 DNA: TGTGCCAGCAGCGTGATAGGGCTAGCGGGGGGAACCGGGGAGCTGTTTTTT
D gene: TRBD1; J gene: TRBJ1-1; V gene: TRBV19; clone size: -; CDR3 protein: CASWDRNTEAFF; CDR3 DNA: TGTGCCAGCTGGGACAGAAACACTGAAGCTTTCTTT
D gene: -; J gene: TRBJ2-3; V gene: TRBV18; clone size: -; CDR3 protein: CASSPELASGTDTQYF; CDR3 DNA: TGTGCCAGCTCACCAGAACTAGCAAGTGGCACAGATACGCAGTATTTT
D gene: -; J gene: TRBJ2-3; V gene: TRBV30; clone size: -; CDR3 protein: CASSGQGSGTDTQYF; CDR3 DNA: TGTGCCTCCTCCGGCCAGGGGTCTGGCACAGATACGCAGTATTTT
D gene: -; J gene: TRBJ2-2; V gene: TRBV11-3; clone size: once; CDR3 protein: CASSSAGAPWAGELFF; CDR3 DNA: TGTGCCAGCAGCTCCGCGGGGGCACCGTGGGCCGGGGAGCTGTTTTTT
D gene: TRBD1; J gene: TRBJ2-5; V gene: TRBV29-1; clone size: -; CDR3 protein: CSVEWDRGPETQYF; CDR3 DNA: TGCAGCGTTGAATGGGACAGGGGGCCAGAGACCCAGTACTTC
D gene: TRBD2; J gene: TRBJ2-1; V gene: TRBV19; clone size: -; CDR3 protein: CASSLPGLAGDEQFF; CDR3 DNA: TGTGCCAGTAGCCTCCCGGGACTAGCGGGAGACGAGCAGTTCTTC
D gene: -; J gene: TRBJ1-1; V gene: TRBV10-2; clone size: -; CDR3 protein: CASAGSTHSTEAFF; CDR3 DNA: TGCGCCAGCGCAGGGTCTACGCACAGCACTGAAGCTTTCTTT
D gene: TRBD1; J gene: TRBJ1-3; V gene: TRBV5-5; clone size: -; CDR3 protein: CASSFRTGGLPNSGNTIYF; CDR3 DNA: TGTGCCAGCAGCTTCCGGACAGGGGGTTTGCCAAACTCTGGAAACACCATATATTTT
D gene: -; J gene: TRBJ2-2; V gene: TRBV7-8; clone size: once; CDR3 protein: CASSQDRNTGELFF; CDR3 DNA: TGTGCCAGCAGCCAAGACAGAAACACCGGGGAGCTGTTTTTT
D gene: TRBD2; J gene: TRBJ2-1; V gene: TRBV5-5; clone size: -; CDR3 protein: CASSGLGTSGAEGFF; CDR3 DNA: TGTGCCAGCAGCGGGCTAGGGACTAGCGGGGCCGAGGGGTTCTTC
D gene: TRBD1; J gene: TRBJ2-5; V gene: TRBV28; clone size: -; CDR3 protein: CASSTSGTGQETQYF; CDR3 DNA: TGTGCCAGCAGTACCTCCGGGACAGGACAAGAGACCCAGTACTTC
D gene: TRBD1; J gene: TRBJ1-6; V gene: TRBV5-4; clone size: -; CDR3 protein: CASSVGQGATWNSPLHF; CDR3 DNA: TGTGCCAGCAGCGTGGGACAGGGGGCCACGTGGAATTCACCCCTCCACTTT
D gene: -; J gene: TRBJ2-1; V gene: TRBV7-3; clone size: -; CDR3 protein: CASSSETSYNEQFF; CDR3 DNA: TGTGCCAGCAGCTCCGAGACTAGCTACAATGAGCAGTTCTTC
D gene: -; J gene: TRBJ1-3; V gene: TRBV30; clone size: -; CDR3 protein: CAWSPPNRRVHSGNTIYF; CDR3 DNA: TGTGCCTGGAGCCCCCCTAACCGACGGGTACACTCTGGAAACACCATATATTTT
D gene: TRBD2; J gene: TRBJ2-1; V gene: TRBV19; clone size: -; CDR3 protein: CASSIASGVYNEQFF; CDR3 DNA: TGTGCCAGTAGTATAGCTAGCGGGGTATACAATGAGCAGTTCTTC
D gene: TRBD1; J gene: TRBJ2-1; V gene: TRBV6-5; clone size: -; CDR3 protein: CASSYFRQGNNEQFF; CDR3 DNA: TGTGCCAGCAGTTACTTCCGACAGGGGAACAATGAGCAGTTCTTC
D gene: -; J gene: TRBJ1-5; V gene: TRBV7-3; clone size: -; CDR3 protein: CASSLTQDQPQHF; CDR3 DNA: TGTGCCAGCAGCTTAACGCAGGATCAGCCCCAGCATTTT
D gene: -; J gene: TRBJ2-5; V gene: TRBV19; clone size: once; CDR3 protein: CASSTYREETQYF; CDR3 DNA: TGTGCCAGTAGCACTTACAGGGAAGAGACCCAGTACTTC
D gene: -; J gene: TRBJ2-5; V gene: TRBV7-9; clone size: -; CDR3 protein: CASSLGRQTALQETQYF; CDR3 DNA: TGTGCCAGCAGCTTAGGAAGGCAGACAGCTCTACAAGAGACCCAGTACTTC
D gene: -; J gene: TRBJ1-1; V gene: TRBV7-2; clone size: -; CDR3 protein: CASSLVSGILNTEAFF; CDR3 DNA: TGTGCCAGCAGCTTAGTTTCCGGGATTCTGAACACTGAAGCTTTCTTT
D gene: -; J gene: TRBJ2-7; V gene: TRBV2; clone size: -; CDR3 protein: CASSVPADPRFDEQYF; CDR3 DNA: TGTGCCAGCAGTGTCCCAGCGGACCCCAGGTTCGACGAGCAGTACTTC
D gene: -; J gene: TRBJ1-5; V gene: TRBV28; clone size: -; CDR3 protein: CASSLPMGRGGDQPQHF; CDR3 DNA: TGTGCCAGCAGCCTTCCCATGGGCAGGGGTGGGGATCAGCCCCAGCATTTT
D gene: -; J gene: TRBJ2-7; V gene: TRBV6-6; clone size: -; CDR3 protein: CASSRDRRGEQYF; CDR3 DNA: TGTGCCAGCAGTCGCGACAGGCGTGGCGAGCAGTACTTC
D gene: TRBD1; J gene: TRBJ2-2; V gene: TRBV11-1; clone size: -; CDR3 protein: CASRLQGAMNTGELFF; CDR3 DNA: TGTGCCAGCAGATTACAGGGGGCGATGAACACCGGGGAGCTGTTTTTT
D gene: TRBD1; J gene: TRBJ1-4; V gene: TRBV11-2; clone size: -; CDR3 protein: CASSSGQGNEKLFF; CDR3 DNA: TGTGCCAGCAGCTCGGGACAGGGTAATGAAAAACTGTTTTTT
D gene: -; J gene: TRBJ1-2; V gene: TRBV2; clone size: -; CDR3 protein: CASSEALLYWTDRSDGYTF; CDR3 DNA: TGTGCCAGCAGTGAAGCGCTTCTTTACTGGACCGACAGATCGGACGGCTACACCTTC
D gene: TRBD2; J gene: TRBJ2-2; V gene: TRBV2; clone size: -; CDR3 protein: CASRPSSGSSRELFF; CDR3 DNA: TGTGCCAGCAGGCCTTCTAGCGGGAGTAGTAGGGAGCTGTTTTTT
D gene: -; J gene: TRBJ2-5; V gene: TRBV18; clone size: -; CDR3 protein: CASSQAETQYF; CDR3 DNA: TGTGCCAGCTCTCAGGCGGAGACCCAGTACTTC
D gene: -; J gene: TRBJ1-6; V gene: TRBV7-3; clone size: -; CDR3 protein: CASSLEAGSGSPLHF; CDR3 DNA: TGTGCCAGCAGCTTAGAGGCCGGATCTGGTTCACCCCTCCACTTT
D gene: TRBD1; J gene: TRBJ1-2; V gene: TRBV7-2; clone size: -; CDR3 protein: CASSSTGYGYTF; CDR3 DNA: TGTGCCAGCAGCTCGACAGGGTATGGCTACACCTTC
D gene: TRBD2; J gene: TRBJ2-1; V gene: TRBV19; clone size: -; CDR3 protein: CASSNSGRVEQFF; CDR3 DNA: TGTGCCAGTAGTAATAGCGGGAGGGTTGAGCAGTTCTTC
D gene: -; J gene: TRBJ1-2; V gene: TRBV4-1; clone size: -; CDR3 protein: CASSQESGGMAYGYTF; CDR3 DNA: TGCGCCAGCAGCCAAGAGAGCGGGGGGATGGCCTATGGCTACACCTTC
D gene: -; J gene: TRBJ2-2; V gene: TRBV2; clone size: -; CDR3 protein: CASSTNTGELFF; CDR3 DNA: TGTGCCAGCAGCACGAACACCGGGGAGCTGTTTTTT
D gene: -; J gene: TRBJ1-2; V gene: TRBV9; clone size: -; CDR3 protein: CASSVEVRDRFGGRPNYGYTF; CDR3 DNA: TGTGCCAGCAGCGTAGAAGTCCGGGACCGGTTTGGGGGGAGGCCTAACTATGGCTACACCTTC
D gene: -; J gene: TRBJ2-7; V gene: TRBV10-1; clone size: -; CDR3 protein: CASSEPGTHEQYF; CDR3 DNA: TGCGCCAGCAGTGAACCGGGAACCCACGAGCAGTACTTC
D gene: -; J gene: TRBJ2-7; V gene: TRBV7-9; clone size: once; CDR3 protein: CASSLTPLQGSYEQYF; CDR3 DNA: TGTGCCAGCAGCTTAACCCCCCTCCAGGGGTCCTACGAGCAGTACTTC
D gene: -; J gene: TRBJ2-7; V gene: TRBV28; clone size: -; CDR3 protein: CASRGTLAYEQYF; CDR3 DNA: TGTGCCAGCAGGGGGACTCTCGCCTACGAGCAGTACTTC
D gene: TRBD1; J gene: TRBJ2-2; V gene: TRBV4-3; clone size: -; CDR3 protein: CASSHREIQGFSTGELFF; CDR3 DNA: TGCGCCAGCAGCCATAGAGAAATACAGGGGTTTTCGACCGGGGAGCTGTTTTTT
D gene: -; J gene: TRBJ1-4; V gene: TRBV5-6; clone size: few; CDR3 protein: CASSFGTATNEKLFF; CDR3 DNA: TGTGCCAGCAGCTTCGGGACTGCAACTAATGAAAAACTGTTTTTT
D gene: -; J gene: TRBJ2-3; V gene: TRBV7-3; clone size: -; CDR3 protein: CASSLFHTDTQYF; CDR3 DNA: TGTGCCAGCAGCTTATTCCACACAGATACGCAGTATTTT
D gene: -; J gene: TRBJ1-1; V gene: TRBV2; clone size: -; CDR3 protein: CASSAGIATEAFF; CDR3 DNA: TGTGCCAGCAGTGCGGGGATAGCGACTGAAGCTTTCTTT
D gene: -; J gene: TRBJ1-1; V gene: TRBV28; clone size: -; CDR3 protein: CASGRPLGTEAFF; CDR3 DNA: TGTGCCAGCGGGAGACCCTTGGGCACTGAAGCTTTCTTT
D gene: TRBD2; J gene: TRBJ2-3; V gene: TRBV19; clone size: -; CDR3 protein: CASSETSGGSTDTQYF; CDR3 DNA: TGTGCCAGTAGTGAGACTAGCGGGGGAAGCACAGATACGCAGTATTTT
D gene: -; J gene: TRBJ2-2; V gene: TRBV9; clone size: -; CDR3 protein: CASSVLSGATGELFF; CDR3 DNA: TGTGCCAGCAGCGTATTGTCAGGGGCCACCGGGGAGCTGTTTTTT
D gene: -; J gene: TRBJ2-3; V gene: TRBV7-8; clone size: few; CDR3 protein: CASSLDRRGTDTQYF; CDR3 DNA: TGTGCCAGCAGCTTGGACAGGAGGGGCACAGATACGCAGTATTTT
D gene: TRBD1; J gene: TRBJ1-5; V gene: TRBV27; clone size: -; CDR3 protein: CASSSPGQSTQHF; CDR3 DNA: TGTGCCAGCAGTTCACCGGGACAGTCAACCCAGCATTTT
D gene: -; J gene: TRBJ2-2; V gene: TRBV30; clone size: -; CDR3 protein: CAWSVLRGAVGELFF; CDR3 DNA: TGTGCCTGGAGTGTACTAAGGGGTGCTGTCGGGGAGCTGTTTTTT
D gene: -; J gene: TRBJ2-3; V gene: TRBV11-2; clone size: -; CDR3 protein: CASSPQLPSAQYF; CDR3 DNA: TGTGCCAGCAGCCCACAACTCCCTAGCGCGCAGTATTTT
D gene: -; J gene: TRBJ2-5; V gene: TRBV7-9; clone size: once; CDR3 protein: CASSRQGGARETQYF; CDR3 DNA: TGTGCCAGCAGCCGACAAGGGGGGGCGCGGGAGACCCAGTACTTC
D gene: TRBD1; J gene: TRBJ1-3; V gene: TRBV4-3; clone size: -; CDR3 protein: CASSQASGTGWDTIYF; CDR3 DNA: TGCGCCAGCAGCCAAGCATCCGGGACAGGGTGGGACACCATATATTTT
D gene: -; J gene: TRBJ1-6; V gene: TRBV6-5; clone size: -; CDR3 protein: CASSLIGFSYNSPLHF; CDR3 DNA: TGTGCCAGCAGTTTAATCGGGTTCTCCTATAATTCCCCCCTCCACTTT